This TCR beta chain was recorded in a study of blood T cell repertoires in COVID-19. The overall study: T cells, B-cell-depleted T cells, or PBMCs supplied cDNA or gDNA.

The authors' processing: Amplified reference gene primers provided the basis for estimating nucleated cell counts. Assay used: immunoSEQ multiplex PCR; TCRdb lists only in-frame clones, some missing. V, J and clone size reflect that table, while D and trimming were determined from the DNA. The data contain 170,000 or so clones, around 84% of them seen just once; the ten biggest clones take up approximately 0.62%. Patients from Seattle were sampled longitudinally, starting during active infection. Sample: peripheral blood. This sequence originates from a man in his sixties with COVID-19, enrolled during active disease.

The CDR3: CASSLVGRVNYGYTF. The CDR3 nucleotides read TGTGCCAGCAGCTTGGTTGGCAGGGTGAACTATGGCTACACCTTC. The chain is built from TRBV5-5 and TRBJ1-2; perhaps TRBD1 as D (5 bases). The germline CDR1 and CDR2 sequences are SGHKS and YYEKEE (reference sequence). The germline V and J ends were trimmed by 0 bases and 2 bases, with 11 bases remaining between them. CDR3 length: 15 residues.